This entry lists 19 T cell receptor beta chains sequenced from one sample in a study of blood T cell repertoires in COVID-19. The repertoire was sequenced with immunoSEQ multiplex PCR; TCRdb's copy has only in-frame clones and lacks some. The sample lists some 140,000 clones, less than 90% occurring once. The sequencing sample was made of PBMCs or T cells enriched from blood (not recorded which). These receptors came from a middle-aged man with acute COVID-19.

The rearrangement joins TRBV7-6 to TRBJ2-7; weak D call: TRBD1 (6 bases). The V gene lost 1 base and the J gene lost 4 bases, with 8 bases spanning the gap. CDR3 size: 13 residues. Germline V gives CDR1 SGHVS, CDR2 FNYEAQ. CDR3 coding DNA: TGTGCCAGCAGCTTAGGGACAGCTTACGAGCAGTACTTC. This codes for CASSLGTAYEQYF.

The V and J genes are TRBV28 and TRBJ1-3; no clear D gene. CDR1 is MDHEN, CDR2 SYDVKM, per germline. CDR3 length: 15 amino acids. Trimming removed 2 bases from V and 0 bases from J, with 8 bases in between. The CDR3 DNA follows: TGTGCCAGCAGTTTAGGTGGACTCTCTGGAAACACCATATATTTT. Its protein product is CASSLGGLSGNTIYF.

In this sample, this clone turned up a few times. The CDR3 DNA reads as TGTGCCAGCAGCTCCCCCAGAAGTCGGCCGGGGAATGAGCAGTTCTTC. Translation gives CASSSPRSRPGNEQFF. The rearrangement joins TRBV11-2 to TRBJ2-1; D perhaps matches TRBD2 (5 bases). Deletions cut 4 bases from V and 7 bases from J, with 20 bases between. CDR1 SGHAT and CDR2 FQNNGV come from the germline V gene. The CDR3 has 16 amino acids. Full variable domain (outside the CDR3, taken from reference TRBV11-2 and TRBJ2-1): EAGVAQSPRYKIIEKRQSVAFWCNPISGHATLYWYQQILGQGPKLLIQFQNNGVVDDSQLPKDRFSAERLKGVDSTLKIQPAKLEDSAVYLCASSSPRSRPGNEQFFGPGTRLTVL.

This chain links TRBV5-4 with TRBJ2-5; 13 bases align to TRBD2. Germline CDR1 and CDR2: SGHNT and YYREEE (reference sequence). V was pared by 4 bases and J by 5 bases, with 8 bases of the junction left unmatched. This CDR3 spans 16 amino acids. The CDR3 nucleotides read TGTGCCAGCAGCCGAAACCCACTAGCGGGGGGGGAGACCCAGTACTTC. Translating gives CASSRNPLAGGETQYF.

The rearrangement uses TRBV10-2 and TRBJ2-3, with 11 nucleotides matching TRBD2. J gave up 4 bases and V 6 bases, and 6 bases lay outside the gene matches. The CDR3 is made up of 15 amino acids. Germline V gives CDR1 WSHSY, CDR2 SAAADI. This chain's CDR3 is CASRVAGGPADTQYF. As DNA, the CDR3 is TGCGCCAGCAGAGTAGCGGGGGGGCCGGCAGATACGCAGTATTTT.

This chain uses TRBV28 with TRBJ2-1; 16 bases are shared with TRBD2. V was clipped by 3 bases and J by 7 bases; unmatched bases: 6. Germline CDR1 is MDHEN and CDR2 is SYDVKM. This CDR3 region has 17 residues. CDR3 in amino acids: CASSFPGLAGGPNEQFF. In nucleotides, the CDR3 is TGTGCCAGCAGTTTCCCGGGACTAGCGGGAGGGCCGAATGAGCAGTTCTTC.

This chain connects TRBV2 to TRBJ1-3, with D maybe TRBD1 (6 bases). This CDR3 contains 16 residues. The germline CDR1 and CDR2 sequences are SNHLY and FYNNEI. Trimming took 5 bases from V and 0 from J, leaving 14 bases between them. CDR3 in DNA: TGTGCCAGCAGTAATCACAGACAGGTCTCTGGAAACACCATATATTTT. Translation: CASSNHRQVSGNTIYF.

The CDR3 sequence: CASSDRRTNTGELFF. The CDR3 nucleotides read TGCGCCAGCAGTGACCGGCGGACGAACACCGGGGAGCTGTTTTTT. The chain uses TRBV5-1 and TRBJ2-2; D call uncertain. CDR1 SGHRS and CDR2 YFSETQ come from the germline V gene. Trimming pared 5 bases from V and 0 bases from J, leaving 11 bases between. The CDR3 length is 15 residues.

The V and J genes are TRBV28 and TRBJ1-5, with TRBD1 identical over 7 bases. Trimming cost V 6 bases and J 14 bases; bases outside gene matches: 10. The length of the CDR3 is 12 residues. Germline V gene sequence: CDR1 MDHEN, CDR2 SYDVKM. The CDR3 here is CASRPRDRVKHF. CDR3 DNA sequence: TGTGCCAGCAGGCCTCGGGACAGAGTGAAGCATTTT.

V usage is TRBV28 and J usage is TRBJ1-3; possible D gene TRBD1, 6 bases. The CDR3 is made up of 18 amino acids. Trimming removed 3 bases from V and 2 bases from J, with 20 bases in between. Germline V lookup: CDR1 MDHEN, CDR2 SYDVKM. The CDR3 region has the DNA TGTGCCAGCAGTTTTGGGGGCGCTGGGTCTTTAGCTGGAAACACCATATATTTT. Amino acid sequence: CASSFGGAGSLAGNTIYF. Full variable domain (outside the CDR3, taken from reference TRBV28 and TRBJ1-3): DVKVTQSSRYLVKRTGEKVFLECVQDMDHENMFWYRQDPGLGLRLIYFSYDVKMKEKGDIPEGYSVSREKKERFSLILESASTNQTSMYLCASSFGGAGSLAGNTIYFGEGSWLTVV.

V is TRBV9 and J is TRBJ2-3; 12 bases map to TRBD2. The germline V gene encodes CDR1 SGDLS and CDR2 YYNGEE. Trimming at V came to 0 bases and at J to 5 bases, leaving 4 bases not matched to a gene. The CDR3 consists of 16 residues. In DNA form, the CDR3 reads TGTGCCAGCAGCGTAGGACTAGCGGGGGTCGTAGATACGCAGTATTTT. Translating it yields CASSVGLAGVVDTQYF.

This chain connects TRBV19 to TRBJ1-1, with D possibly being TRBD1 (6 bases). Trimming removed 1 base from V and 2 bases from J, with 11 bases in between. In germline, CDR1 is LNHDA, CDR2 SQIVND (reference sequence). This CDR3 region has 15 residues. The CDR3 protein is CASSIVSRGNTEAFF. CDR3 bases: TGTGCCAGTAGTATAGTTTCCAGGGGAAACACTGAAGCTTTCTTT.

V is TRBV25-1 and J is TRBJ2-5; 7 bases agree with TRBD2. The length of the CDR3 is 16 residues. Losses at the gene ends were 1 base for V and 3 bases for J; bases not matched to a gene: 8. The germline gives CDR1 MGHDK, CDR2 SYGVNS. The CDR3 sequence is CASSESHGLAEETQYF. Written as DNA, the CDR3 is TGTGCCAGCAGTGAATCCCATGGGCTAGCGGAAGAGACCCAGTACTTC. The entire variable domain, with the rest obtained from reference TRBV25-1 and TRBJ2-5, is as follows: EADIYQTPRYLVIGTGKKITLECSQTMGHDKMYWYQQDPGMELHLIHYSYGVNSTEKGDLSSESTVSRIRTEHFPLTLESARPSHTSQYLCASSESHGLAEETQYFGPGTRLLVL.

The genes are TRBV7-8 and TRBJ1-1; TRBD1 matches at 7 bases. Germline CDR1 and CDR2: SGHVS and FQNEAQ. The trim removed 3 bases at V and 8 bases at J, leaving 3 bases unmatched. The CDR3 contains 12 residues. The CDR3 protein is CASSLPDREAFF. Here the CDR3 DNA reads TGTGCCAGCAGCTTGCCGGACAGGGAAGCTTTCTTT.

This chain connects TRBV19 to TRBJ1-2; maybe TRBD1 (5 bases). Germline V gene lookup returns CDR1 LNHDA and CDR2 SQIVND (reference sequence). The V end lost 3 bases, the J end lost 4 bases, and 9 bases lay between the germline ends. The CDR3 has 13 residues. The DNA of the CDR3 is TGTGCCAGTAGTATTGACAGAGTCTATGGCTACACCTTC. Translation: CASSIDRVYGYTF.

Details on this clone: At the DNA level, this CDR3 is encoded by other sequences in the same sample as well. The chain combines TRBV28 with TRBJ1-2; D call uncertain. Trimming shortened V by 4 bases and J by 3 bases, and 3 bases separated the two germline ends. This CDR3 has 11 residues. The germline V gene has CDR1 MDHEN and CDR2 SYDVKM. This CDR3 reads CASSSDYGYTF. As DNA, the CDR3 is TGTGCCAGCAGTTCCGACTATGGCTACACCTTC.

The rearrangement joins TRBV14 to TRBJ2-5; D gene unclear. The germline V gene has CDR1 SGHDN and CDR2 FVKESK. Between the trimmed V and J ends, which lost 4 bases and 7 bases, there was a span of 10 bases. The CDR3 covers 12 residues. The chain's CDR3 is CASSRPRGTQYF. In DNA, the CDR3 is TGTGCCAGCAGCCGGCCCCGTGGGACCCAGTACTTC.

This clone was picked up a small number of times. The chain recombines TRBV19 with TRBJ1-2; D gene uncertain. Trimming left V 6 bases short and J 5 bases short, with 19 bases between. This CDR3 is 15 amino acids long. Germline V lookup: CDR1 LNHDA, CDR2 SQIVND (reference sequence). The chain's CDR3 is CASSPYTEGGYGYTF. Written as DNA, the CDR3 is TGTGCCAGTAGCCCCTACACTGAGGGAGGGTATGGCTACACCTTC.

This clone was counted between two and nine times. This chain uses TRBV28 with TRBJ2-5, with 8 bases fitting TRBD2. J lost 5 bases, V lost 4 bases, and 9 bases had no gene match. CDR1 MDHEN and CDR2 SYDVKM come from the germline V gene. The CDR3 covers 15 residues. The CDR3 DNA is TGTGCCAGCAGTTCGGGAGGGCCGGCGGGGGAGACCCAGTACTTC. This sequence encodes CASSSGGPAGETQYF.